These 9 T cell receptor beta chains were sequenced from one sample in a study of cytomegalovirus exposure and HLA in healthy donors. PCR involved 60 Vbeta and 13 Jbeta primers. Repertoires were generated with immunoSEQ multiplex PCR, while TCRdb's copy carries only in-frame clones and drops some. Of roughly 120,000 clones in the sample, roughly 68% were seen once. What was sequenced was PBMCs. These receptor sequences come from a man aged 25-45 years in good health and CMV-seropositive.

About this clone itself: No conserved phenylalanine or tryptophan is present at the end of the CDR3, so a read error is the likely explanation. V is TRBV6-4 and J is TRBJ2-2; TRBD1 might be the D (6 bases). There are 12 residues in the CDR3. Trimming left V 9 bases short and J 3 bases short, with 8 bases between. Germline CDR1 is MRHNA and CDR2 is SNTAGT. CDR3 amino acids: CARDRHTGELFS. In nucleotides, the CDR3 is TGTGCCAGGGACAGACACACCGGGGAGCTGTTTTCT.

A single count supports this clone. The chain employs TRBV19 and TRBJ1-1; 7 nucleotides agree with TRBD1. The CDR3 is 15 residues long. CDR1 is LNHDA, CDR2 SQIVND, per germline (reference sequence). V lost 6 bases and J lost 1; bases outside the gene matches: 8. As DNA, the CDR3 is TGTGCCAGTAGGACAGAGAGGGGGCCGAACACTGAAGCTTTCTTT. It specifies CASRTERGPNTEAFF.

The V gene is TRBV6-5, the J gene TRBJ2-4; the match to TRBD1 covers 7 bases. The CDR3 is 14 residues long. In germline, CDR1 is MNHEY, CDR2 SVGAGI. V trimming: 5 bases; J trimming: 6 bases; junction bases outside the gene matches: 7. Written as DNA, the CDR3 is TGTGCCAGCAGTCAGAACCCAGGGGGAAACATTCAGTACTTC. Its translation is CASSQNPGGNIQYF.

This sequence joins TRBV6-6 and TRBJ2-2, with 9 bases matching TRBD1. The CDR3 totals 16 residues. Unmatched junction bases numbered 4, after V lost 2 bases and J lost 3 bases. Germline CDR1 and CDR2: MNHNY and SVGAGI (reference sequence). The CDR3 region is CASSYGTGRDTGELFF. CDR3 in DNA: TGTGCCAGCAGTTACGGGACAGGGCGGGACACCGGGGAGCTGTTTTTT.

The genes are TRBV6-1 and TRBJ1-2; 7 bases are shared with TRBD1. V dropped 7 bases and J dropped 8; count of bases not matched to a gene: 10. Germline V gene sequence: CDR1 MNHNS, CDR2 SASEGT. CDR3 length: 13 amino acids. The CDR3 nucleotides read TGTGCCAGCAATTTGGACAGGACGGACGGCTACACCTTC. This encodes CASNLDRTDGYTF.

The chain carries TRBV7-3 and TRBJ2-7, with D possibly being TRBD2 (5 bases). CDR1 is SGHTA, CDR2 FQGTGA, per germline. Trimming stripped 3 bases from V and 1 base from J, with 7 bases between. The CDR3 covers 13 residues. This CDR3 is CASSFGDSYEQYF. Written as DNA, the CDR3 is TGTGCCAGCAGCTTCGGGGATTCCTACGAGCAGTACTTC.

Here the CDR3 reads CASSRDRGYNEQFF. For the CDR3, the DNA is TGTGCCAGCAGCCGAGACAGGGGCTACAATGAGCAGTTCTTC. This chain connects TRBV7-8 to TRBJ2-1; 8 bases match TRBD1. The CDR3 contains 14 residues. Trimming at V came to 5 bases and at J to 3 bases, leaving 3 bases not matched to a gene. Germline CDR1 is SGHVS and CDR2 is FQNEAQ.

CDR3 DNA sequence: TGTGCCAGCAGTCTGGACAGGGAGATAGTCCACACTGAAGCTTTCTTT. This encodes CASSLDREIVHTEAFF. The chain has TRBV28 and TRBJ1-1; 8 nucleotides align to TRBD1. With V trimmed by 5 bases and J by 3 bases, 11 bases remained unmatched. The germline gives CDR1 MDHEN, CDR2 SYDVKM. The CDR3 has 16 amino acids.

The chain employs TRBV5-4 and TRBJ2-7, with D maybe TRBD1 (6 bases). Trimming shortened V by 4 bases and J by 3 bases, and 14 bases separated the two germline ends. Germline V gives CDR1 SGHNT, CDR2 YYREEE (reference sequence). CDR3 length: 14 amino acids. The CDR3 coding sequence is TGTGCCAGCAGCACTGACAGGCTCTACTACGAGCAGTACTTC. Its translation is CASSTDRLYYEQYF.